Listed below are T cell receptor beta chains from one sample, sequenced in a study of blood T cells in healthy people across ages. TCRdb passed the 5' RACE reads through MiXCR, listing each CDR3 protein once. This table holds fewer than 950,000 distinct CDR3 sequences, around 36% found once. The specimen was blood. The receptors stem from a man aged 18 to 35 in good health. Each CDR3 is given with its conserved first and last residue. D genes are given only for firm matches. Only part of the rows carry a size: once, few, many, or a class if the clone is expanded.

CATRKGPPSSYNEQFF TGTGCCACCAGAAAGGGCCCACCGAGCTCCTACAATGAGCAGTTCTTC . TRBJ2-1 many 16 TRBV15
CSASGQEDNRNQPQHF TGCAGTGCTAGTGGACAGGAGGACAATAGAAATCAGCCCCAGCATTTT TRBD1 TRBJ1-5 few 16 TRBV20-1
CASSQDRRVQPQHF TGTGCCAGCAGCCAAGATCGCAGGGTCCAGCCCCAGCATTTT . TRBJ1-5 . 14 TRBV14
CSAQGDNQPQHF TGCAGTGCTCAAGGGGACAATCAGCCCCAGCATTTT . TRBJ1-5 many 12 TRBV20-1
CSARTGTQPQHF TGCAGTGCCAGGACAGGGACTCAGCCCCAGCATTTT TRBD1 TRBJ1-5 many 12 TRBV20-1
CASSYSFRHLYSNQPQHF TGTGCCAGCAGTTACTCATTCCGACACCTCTATAGCAATCAGCCCCAGCATTTT . TRBJ1-5 few 18 TRBV6-5
CASNGISDNYGYTF TGTGCCAGCAACGGAATAAGTGACAACTATGGCTACACCTTC . TRBJ1-2 . 14 TRBV2
CAGSLRASRSSYNEQYF TGTGCCGGCAGCCTAAGGGCTAGCCGGAGCTCCTACAATGAGCAGTACTTC . TRBJ2-7 . 17 TRBV7-3
CASSPTTANEKLFF TGTGCCAGCTCACCGACAACGGCTAATGAAAAACTGTTTTTT . TRBJ1-4 . 14 TRBV18
CAGSYRGEYTDTQYF TGTGCCGGCAGTTACCGGGGAGAGTACACAGATACGCAGTATTTT . TRBJ2-3 . 15 TRBV6-2/TRBV6-3
CASASSGGPTDTQYF TGTGCCAGCGCATCGAGCGGGGGGCCCACAGATACGCAGTATTTT TRBD2 TRBJ2-3 many 15 TRBV12-3/TRBV12-4
CASSEKGGSYEQYF TGTGCCAGCAGCGAGAAAGGGGGCAGCTACGAGCAGTACTTC TRBD1 TRBJ2-7 few 14 TRBV7-2
CASTLRGIDNEQFF TGTGCCAGCACTCTAAGGGGGATCGACAATGAGCAGTTCTTC . TRBJ2-1 few 14 TRBV12-3/TRBV12-4
CSARTLLGPSYNEQFF TGCAGTGCTAGAACACTACTCGGACCATCCTACAATGAGCAGTTCTTC . TRBJ2-1 . 16 TRBV20-1
CASSPSRGEQFF TGTGCCAGCAGCCCGTCTCGGGGTGAGCAGTTCTTC . TRBJ2-1 few 12 TRBV7-2
CSREGFGANVLTF TGCAGCCGGGAGGGCTTTGGGGCCAACGTCCTGACTTTC TRBD2 TRBJ2-6 . 13 TRBV29-1
CASSPPDTGELFF TGCGCCAGCAGCCCGCCCGACACCGGGGAGCTGTTTTTT . TRBJ2-2 few 13 TRBV5-1
CSVEGADYGYTF TGCAGCGTTGAAGGCGCGGACTATGGCTACACCTTC . TRBJ1-2 many 12 TRBV29-1
CASSVGQGRGDTQYF TGTGCCAGCAGCGTAGGACAGGGGAGGGGAGATACGCAGTATTTT TRBD1 TRBJ2-3 . 15 TRBV7-8
CASSQEEYRDATNEKLFF TGTGCCAGCAGCCAAGAAGAATACAGGGATGCAACTAATGAAAAACTGTTTTTT . TRBJ1-4 . 18 TRBV4-2
CASSQDYGRGQSYNEQFF TGCGCCAGCAGCCAAGATTACGGCAGGGGGCAGTCCTACAATGAGCAGTTCTTC TRBD1 TRBJ2-1 . 18 TRBV4-3
CSARTRGAGELFF TGCAGTGCTAGAACCCGGGGGGCCGGGGAGCTGTTTTTT TRBD2 TRBJ2-2 few 13 TRBV20-1
CASRGSGGGMDTQYF TGTGCCAGCAGGGGTAGCGGGGGTGGAATGGATACGCAGTATTTT TRBD2 TRBJ2-3 . 15 TRBV28
CSARDSGLDLYEQYF TGCAGTGCTAGGGATTCTGGGCTTGACCTATACGAGCAGTACTTC . TRBJ2-7 . 15 TRBV20-1
CASSLGQGGSGANVLTF TGCGCCAGCAGCTTGGGACAGGGAGGCTCTGGGGCCAACGTCCTGACTTTC . TRBJ2-6 . 17 TRBV5-1
CSAREGARIGQPQHF TGCAGTGCTAGAGAGGGGGCGAGGATTGGTCAGCCCCAGCATTTT . TRBJ1-5 few 15 TRBV20-1
CASSTYTVSSYNERYF TGTGCCAGCAGCACCTACACAGTGAGCTCCTACAATGAGCGGTACTTC . TRBJ2-1 . 16 TRBV7-2